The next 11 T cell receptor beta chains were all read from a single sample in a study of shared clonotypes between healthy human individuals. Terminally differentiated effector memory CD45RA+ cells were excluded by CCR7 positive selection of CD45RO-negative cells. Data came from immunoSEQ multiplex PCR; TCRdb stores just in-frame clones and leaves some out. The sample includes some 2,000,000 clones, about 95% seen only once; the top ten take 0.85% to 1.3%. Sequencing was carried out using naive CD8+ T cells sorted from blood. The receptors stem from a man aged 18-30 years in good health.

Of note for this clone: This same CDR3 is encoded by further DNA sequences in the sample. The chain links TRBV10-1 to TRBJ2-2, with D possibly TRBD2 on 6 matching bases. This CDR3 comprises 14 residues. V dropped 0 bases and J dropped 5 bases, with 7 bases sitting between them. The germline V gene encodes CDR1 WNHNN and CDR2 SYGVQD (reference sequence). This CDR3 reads CASSESGGTGELFF. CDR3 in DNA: TGCGCCAGCAGTGAGTCGGGGGGAACCGGGGAGCTGTTTTTT.

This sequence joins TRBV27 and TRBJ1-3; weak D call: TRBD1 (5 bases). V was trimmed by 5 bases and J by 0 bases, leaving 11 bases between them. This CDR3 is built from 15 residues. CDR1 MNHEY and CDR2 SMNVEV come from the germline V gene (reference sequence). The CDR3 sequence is CASSLGPSSGNTIYF. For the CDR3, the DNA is TGTGCCAGCAGTCTGGGACCCAGCTCTGGAAACACCATATATTTT.

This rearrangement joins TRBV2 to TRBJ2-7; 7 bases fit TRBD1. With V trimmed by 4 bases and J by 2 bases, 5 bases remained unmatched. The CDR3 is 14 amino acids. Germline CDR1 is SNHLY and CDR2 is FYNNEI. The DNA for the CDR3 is TGTGCCAGCAGTGGGTATGACAGGGCCTACGAGCAGTACTTC. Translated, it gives CASSGYDRAYEQYF.

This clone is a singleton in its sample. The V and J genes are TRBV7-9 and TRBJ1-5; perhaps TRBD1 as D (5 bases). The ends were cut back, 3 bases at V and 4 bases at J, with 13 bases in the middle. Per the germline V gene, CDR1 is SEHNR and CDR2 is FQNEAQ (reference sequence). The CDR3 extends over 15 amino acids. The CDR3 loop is CASSFGTAENQPQHF. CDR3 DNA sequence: TGTGCCAGCAGCTTCGGGACGGCAGAAAATCAGCCCCAGCATTTT.

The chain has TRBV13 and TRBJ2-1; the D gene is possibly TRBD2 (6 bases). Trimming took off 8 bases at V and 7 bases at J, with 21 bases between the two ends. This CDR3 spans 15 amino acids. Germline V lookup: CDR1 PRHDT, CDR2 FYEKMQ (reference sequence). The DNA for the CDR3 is TGTGCCAGCGGTTTACTACTAGCCCCGGGTAATGAGCAGTTCTTC. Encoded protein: CASGLLLAPGNEQFF.

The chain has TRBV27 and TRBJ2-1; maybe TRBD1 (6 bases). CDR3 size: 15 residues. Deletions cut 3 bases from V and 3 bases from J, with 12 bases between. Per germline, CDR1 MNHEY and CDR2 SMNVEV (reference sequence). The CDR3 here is CASSFTGPRYNEQFF. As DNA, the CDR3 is TGTGCCAGCAGTTTCACAGGGCCCCGCTACAATGAGCAGTTCTTC.

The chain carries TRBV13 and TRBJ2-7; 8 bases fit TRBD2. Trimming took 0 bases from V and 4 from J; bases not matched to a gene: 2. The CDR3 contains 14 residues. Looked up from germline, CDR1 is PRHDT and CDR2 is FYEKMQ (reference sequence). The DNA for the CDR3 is TGTGCCAGCAGCTTAGGGATAGCGGGGTACGAGCAGTACTTC. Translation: CASSLGIAGYEQYF. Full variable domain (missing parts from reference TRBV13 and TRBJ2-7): AAGVIQSPRHLIKEKRETATLKCYPIPRHDTVYWYQQGPGQDPQFLISFYEKMQSDKGSIPDRFSAQQFSDYHSELNMSSLELGDSALYFCASSLGIAGYEQYFGPGTRLTVT.

Here the CDR3 reads CASSPPTGVSAYGYTF. The DNA for the CDR3 is TGTGCCAGCTCACCACCGACAGGGGTTTCGGCCTATGGCTACACCTTC. The chain joins TRBV18 to TRBJ1-2, with 8 bases that match TRBD1. The CDR3 is made up of 16 amino acids. V shed 0 bases, J shed 4 bases, and the junction held 7 bases outside the gene matches. The V gene's germline CDR1 is KGHSH and CDR2 LQKENI.

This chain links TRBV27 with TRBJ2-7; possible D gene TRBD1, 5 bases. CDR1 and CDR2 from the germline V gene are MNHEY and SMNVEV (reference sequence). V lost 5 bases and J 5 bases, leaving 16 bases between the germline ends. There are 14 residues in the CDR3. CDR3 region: CASSIRQWYDEQYF. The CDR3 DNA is TGTGCCAGCAGTATCCGACAGTGGTACGACGAGCAGTACTTC.

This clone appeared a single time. The CDR3 nucleotides read TGTGCCACGGGACAGGTCCCCTACGAGCAGTACTTC. This codes for CATGQVPYEQYF. This chain joins TRBV2 and TRBJ2-7; 8 bases agree with TRBD1. CDR1 and CDR2 (germline): SNHLY, FYNNEI. Unmatched junction bases numbered 4, after V lost 10 bases and J lost 2 bases. CDR3 length equals 12 residues.

The CDR3 nucleotides read TGTGCCAGCGACTCGGGCGGGACCTACAATGAGCAGTTCTTC. Residues: CASDSGGTYNEQFF. The chain uses TRBV13 and TRBJ2-1, with D tentatively TRBD2 (6 bases). Trimming took 8 bases from V and 2 from J, leaving 13 bases between them. CDR1 and CDR2 (germline): PRHDT, FYEKMQ (reference sequence). The CDR3 loop spans 14 amino acids.